These 20 T cell receptor beta chains were all obtained from the same sample, sequenced in a study of blood T cell repertoires in COVID-19. Profiled with immunoSEQ multiplex PCR; TCRdb holds only in-frame clones, not every one. The sample includes approximately 250,000 clones, about 80% of them seen just once. Source material: PBMCs or T cells enriched from blood (not recorded which). These receptors all stem from a man in his forties who had recovered from COVID-19.

The CDR3 spells CASSQDMTGRGNTIYF. CDR3 sequence (DNA): TGTGCCAGCAGCCAAGATATGACGGGACGGGGGAACACCATATATTTT. J is TRBJ1-3 and V is TRBV4-2; a possible D gene is TRBD1 (5 bases). V was cut by 0 bases and J by 7 bases, with 16 bases left in between. CDR3 size: 16 residues. In germline, CDR1 is LGHNA, CDR2 YNFKEQ.

This rearrangement joins TRBV14 to TRBJ2-1; D call uncertain. Germline CDR1 SGHDN, CDR2 FVKESK. Deletions cut 4 bases from V and 7 bases from J, with 17 bases between. This CDR3 spans 15 amino acids. The CDR3 spells CASSRGGFGRNEQFF. CDR3 nucleotides: TGTGCCAGCAGCCGTGGCGGTTTCGGTAGGAATGAGCAGTTCTTC.

The V and J genes are TRBV4-2 and TRBJ1-2; D may be TRBD1 (6 bases). CDR1 is LGHNA, CDR2 YNFKEQ, per germline. The CDR3 runs 17 residues. V was trimmed by 2 bases and J by 4 bases, leaving 20 bases between them. In DNA form, the CDR3 reads TGTGCCAGCAGCCAAAAACTGTCTCCAGGGGCCGGCTATGGCTACACCTTC. Its translation is CASSQKLSPGAGYGYTF.

V is TRBV2 and J is TRBJ1-1; no definite D call. The CDR3 spans 13 residues. Germline V CDR1 and CDR2: SNHLY, FYNNEI. The V end was cut by 1 base, the J end by 6 bases, with 9 bases between. The CDR3 protein is CASSEETVPEAFF. CDR3 nucleotide sequence: TGTGCCAGCAGTGAAGAAACGGTCCCTGAAGCTTTCTTT. Looking up the rest from reference TRBV2 and TRBJ1-1 gives the full variable domain: EPEVTQTPSHQVTQMGQEVILRCVPISNHLYFYWYRQILGQKVEFLVSFYNNEISEKSEIFDDQFSVERPDGSNFTLKIRSTKLEDSAMYFCASSEETVPEAFFGQGTRLTVV.

This chain joins TRBV3-1 (or the pseudogene TRBV3-2) and TRBJ2-5; 12 nucleotides agree with TRBD2. CDR1 and CDR2 from the germline V gene are LGHDT and YNNKEL (reference sequence). V lost 4 bases, J lost 1 base, and 4 bases stayed unmatched. The CDR3 spans 16 residues. The CDR3 here is CASSPRLAGAQETQYF. The CDR3 bases are TGTGCCAGCAGCCCCCGACTAGCGGGGGCCCAAGAGACCCAGTACTTC.

On this clone itself: One end of the junction does not line up with germline, which may come from a read error. The chain has TRBV2 and TRBJ1-2; no definite D call. The germline V gene encodes CDR1 SNHLY and CDR2 FYNNEI. This CDR3 has 13 amino acids. CDR3 coding DNA: TGTGCCAGCAGGGAAGGGCTTAACTATGGCTACACCTTC. It is translated as CASREGLNYGYTF. Supplemented by reference TRBV2 and TRBJ1-2, the full variable domain reads EPEVTQTPSHQVTQMGQEVILRCVPISNHLYFYWYRQILGQKVEFLVSFYNNEISEKSEIFDDQFSVERPDGSNFTLKIRSTKLEDSAMYFCASREGLNYGYTFGSGTRLTVV.

The CDR3 reads CASSIMTGSGYTF. The CDR3 DNA reads TGTGCCAGCAGCATAATGACAGGGTCTGGCTACACCTTC. The chain links TRBV2 to TRBJ1-2; TRBD1 matches 7 bases. The germline V gene has CDR1 SNHLY and CDR2 FYNNEI. CDR3 length: 13 residues. Losses at the gene ends were 6 bases for V and 7 bases for J; bases not matched to a gene: 8.

The chain has TRBV6-5 and TRBJ2-1; D is unresolved. The CDR3 extends over 13 amino acids. Trimming cost V 5 bases and J 5 bases, with 10 bases left between them. The germline V gene has CDR1 MNHEY and CDR2 SVGAGI. Here the CDR3 reads CASSRSQDNEQFF. CDR3 bases: TGTGCCAGCAGTCGGTCCCAGGACAATGAGCAGTTCTTC.

The chain uses TRBV9 and TRBJ2-1, with 8 bases identical to TRBD2. Per germline, CDR1 SGDLS and CDR2 YYNGEE. The CDR3 runs 15 residues. J gave up 0 bases and V 3 bases, and 2 bases lay outside the gene matches. The CDR3 spells CASSASGSSYNEQFF. The DNA for the CDR3 is TGTGCCAGCAGCGCCAGCGGGAGCTCCTACAATGAGCAGTTCTTC.

CDR3: CASSVAEGNTEAFF. As DNA, the CDR3 is TGTGCCAGCAGCGTAGCTGAGGGGAACACTGAAGCTTTCTTT. This rearrangement joins TRBV9 to TRBJ1-1; no clear D. V was clipped by 0 bases and J by 1 base, with 7 bases between them. The CDR3 loop spans 14 amino acids. Germline V gene data show CDR1 as SGDLS and CDR2 as YYNGEE.

The rearrangement links TRBV9 to TRBJ2-1, with 7 bases identical to TRBD2. Germline trimming cut 0 bases from V and 4 bases from J; bases unmatched to any gene: 4. The CDR3 sequence is 15 residues long. Germline CDR1 is SGDLS and CDR2 is YYNGEE. The CDR3 spells CASSVVSGAYNEQFF. The CDR3 DNA is TGTGCCAGCAGCGTAGTAAGCGGGGCATACAATGAGCAGTTCTTC.

The J gene is TRBJ2-1, the V gene TRBV27; TRBD2 might be the D (5 bases). Trimming shortened V by 8 bases and J by 3 bases, and 14 bases separated the two germline ends. CDR3 length: 14 amino acids. Germline V lookup: CDR1 MNHEY, CDR2 SMNVEV (reference sequence). The CDR3 loop reads CASGPGMYYNEQFF. CDR3 bases: TGTGCCAGCGGCCCCGGGATGTACTACAATGAGCAGTTCTTC.

The V and J genes are TRBV7-2 and TRBJ1-2, with D tentatively TRBD1 (6 bases). The CDR3 consists of 14 residues. Germline CDR1 is SGHTA and CDR2 is FQGNSA. Between the trimmed V and J ends, which lost 0 bases and 8 bases, there was a span of 13 bases. CDR3 DNA sequence: TGTGCCAGCAGCTTAGCGGGCGCAGGGGCAGGCTACACCTTC. Translated, it gives CASSLAGAGAGYTF. The full variable domain, with the rest looked up from reference TRBV7-2 and TRBJ1-2, is GAGVSQSPSNKVTEKGKDVELRCDPISGHTALYWYRQSLGQGLEFLIYFQGNSAPDKSGLPSDRFSAERTGGSVSTLTIQRTQQEDSAVYLCASSLAGAGAGYTFGSGTRLTVV.

This clone was seen a handful of times. This chain connects TRBV5-5 to TRBJ1-4, with TRBD1 matching 9 bases. CDR3 length: 16 residues. With V trimmed by 0 bases and J by 6 bases, 6 bases remained unmatched. Germline CDR1 and CDR2: SGHKS and YYEKEE (reference sequence). In DNA form, the CDR3 reads TGTGCCAGCAGCTTGGGGGACAGGGCCAAGGATGAAAAACTGTTTTTT. Amino acids: CASSLGDRAKDEKLFF.

This clone was observed once. This chain connects TRBV7-9 to TRBJ2-1, with TRBD2 identical over 8 bases. Germline values: CDR1 SEHNR, CDR2 FQNEAQ (reference sequence). The CDR3 spans 17 residues. The junction had 11 bases not matched to a gene; V was cut back by 6 bases and J by 1 base. Written as DNA, the CDR3 is TGTGCCAGCAGTTCCACCCGTGAGCGGGGGTCCTACAATGAGCAGTTCTTC. This encodes CASSSTRERGSYNEQFF.

The V call is TRBV4-3, the J call TRBJ2-3, with 14 nucleotides matching TRBD2. This CDR3 has 17 amino acids. The J segment lost 0 bases and the V segment lost 5 bases, leaving 4 bases of the junction unmatched. Germline CDR1 LGHNA, CDR2 YSLEER. The CDR3 reads CASSTRLAGGSTDTQYF. CDR3 sequence (DNA): TGCGCCAGCAGCACACGACTAGCGGGGGGGAGCACAGATACGCAGTATTTT.

In nucleotides, the CDR3 is TGTGCCTGGGGACAGGATAATCAGCCCCAGCATTTT. Its protein product is CAWGQDNQPQHF. The V and J genes are TRBV30 and TRBJ1-5; TRBD1 agrees at 7 bases. The germline CDR1 and CDR2 sequences are GTSNPN and SVGIG (reference sequence). This CDR3 has 12 residues. V gave up 5 bases and J gave up 4 bases; unmatched junction bases: 2.

The table lists this clone with a few counts. This chain links TRBV11-2 with TRBJ1-2; possibly TRBD1 for D (6 bases). CDR3 length equals 13 residues. Germline V gives CDR1 SGHAT, CDR2 FQNNGV. V lost 5 bases and J lost 2, with 9 bases in between. CDR3 bases: TGTGCCAGCAGCACAGACAGGAACTATGGCTACACCTTC. It yields the protein CASSTDRNYGYTF.

V gene TRBV6-5 combines with J gene TRBJ1-4, with 7 positions matching TRBD1. Germline V gene sequence: CDR1 MNHEY, CDR2 SVGAGI. Trimming took 7 bases from V and 5 from J; bases not matched to a gene: 7. This CDR3 is built from 14 residues. The CDR3 nucleotides are TGTGCCAGCAAAGAGAACAGGGGCAATGAAAAACTGTTTTTT. This encodes CASKENRGNEKLFF.

The chain recombines TRBV6-5 with TRBJ2-7, with 7 bases lining up with TRBD2. J was trimmed by 6 bases and V by 6 bases; bases with no gene match: 11. The CDR3 has 14 amino acids. Germline V gene lookup returns CDR1 MNHEY and CDR2 SVGAGI. The CDR3 sequence is CASRMRTRLGEQYF. As DNA, the CDR3 is TGTGCCAGCAGAATGCGGACTAGACTAGGCGAGCAGTACTTC.